A few counts support the clone carrying this T cell receptor (beta chain). This sample was taken from a study of early T cells in non-severe SARS-CoV-2 infection. Per the germline V gene, CDR1 is SGHVS and CDR2 is FNYEAQ. The CDR3 has 12 amino acids. The V and J ends lost 6 bases and 8 bases respectively, with 13 bases between them. TCRdb fed the 5' RACE reads into MiXCR, producing one record per CDR3 protein. In the table there are roughly 70,000 distinct CDR3 sequences, around 21% of which are singletons. The sequenced sample was whole blood, obtained at baseline. The receptor was isolated from an adult who was a healthcare worker with PCR-confirmed SARS-CoV-2 infection or an uninfected control (not recorded which). The chain employs TRBV7-6 and TRBJ1-2; D uncertain. Written as DNA, the CDR3 is TGTGCCAGCAGTTCCTACTCCGGCGGCTACACCTTC. Translation gives CASSSYSGGYTF.